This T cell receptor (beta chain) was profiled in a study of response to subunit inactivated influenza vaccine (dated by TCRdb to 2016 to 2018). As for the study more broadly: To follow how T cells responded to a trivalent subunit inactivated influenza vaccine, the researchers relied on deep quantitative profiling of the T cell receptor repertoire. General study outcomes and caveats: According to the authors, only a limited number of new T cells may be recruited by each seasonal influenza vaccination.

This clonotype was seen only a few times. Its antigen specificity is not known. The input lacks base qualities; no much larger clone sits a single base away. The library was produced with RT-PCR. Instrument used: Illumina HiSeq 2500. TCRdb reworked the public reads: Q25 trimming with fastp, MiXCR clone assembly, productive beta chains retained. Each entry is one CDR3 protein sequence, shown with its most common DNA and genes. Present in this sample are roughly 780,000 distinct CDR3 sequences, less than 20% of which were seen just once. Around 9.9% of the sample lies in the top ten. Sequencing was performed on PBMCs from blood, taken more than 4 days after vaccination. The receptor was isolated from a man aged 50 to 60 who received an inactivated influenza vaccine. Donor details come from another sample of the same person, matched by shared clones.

In nucleotides, the sequence is TGCGCCAGCAGCTTCTGGGGGTTATACGAGCAGTACTTC. It encodes CASSFWGLYEQYF. The chain employs TRBV5-1 and TRBJ2-7; the D segment is perhaps TRBD1 or TRBD2, each sharing 5 matched bases. CDR1 SGHRS and CDR2 YFSETQ were looked up in the germline V gene. There are 13 amino acids in the CDR3, from cysteine to phenylalanine inclusive. The retained sequence is limited to the CDR3, 39 bases, with the frame set at the first base. At the junction V is shortened by 2 bases and J by 4 bases, with 10 bases in between.